The entry below gives a single TCR beta chain sequence along with its context. This clone has a single count. This receptor's antigen is unknown. It has no much larger one-base neighbor in the sample; base qualities were not kept. This entry comes from a study of graft-versus-host responses after intestinal transplantation (dated by TCRdb to the early 2020s). Study-wide context: Recipients received multivisceral, liver-intestinal, or isolated intestinal transplants. A peak of at least 4% donor T cells among recipient peripheral blood mononuclear cells was the definition used for donor T cell macrochimerism. Anti-thymocyte globulin induction was given to all recipients, followed by maintenance tacrolimus and steroids for 2 to 4 years. Rather than being sequenced by the commercial service, samples from a few later patients were sequenced in-house on an Illumina MiSeq and processed with MiXCR. The cohort enrolled 20 to 25 intestinal transplant recipients, one of whom was a retransplant, and a few patients without pretransplant specimens were excluded. Alloreactive clones were identified by sequencing pre-transplant mixed lymphocyte reaction products and comparing these products with unstimulated pre-transplant donor and recipient T cells. After intestinal transplantation, graft-versus-host and host-versus-graft alloreactive T cell clones were followed in the graft, circulation and bone marrow using bulk TCR-beta CDR3 sequencing. General conclusions and limits of the study: Early after transplant, declines in HvG clones were associated with peak levels of circulating GvH clones. The relatively low number and heterogeneity of intestinal transplant patients limited the conclusions. Patients with donor T cell macrochimerism had high GvH to HvG T cell clonal ratios in their allografts. GvH clones were detected in recipient bone marrow, and some appeared earlier in ileal mucosa or blood, consistent with an intestinal mucosal origin.

From a lookup of the germline V gene (reference sequence), CDR1 and CDR2 are LNHDA and SQIVND. Including cysteine and phenylalanine, the CDR3 has 13 amino acids. The read is trimmed to its CDR3 DNA, 39 bases read in frame from base 1. The junction shows trimming of 6 bases on V and 4 bases on J, plus 12 bases between the germline ends. The time point label on this specimen signifies: cells obtained before transplantation from donor or recipient. CD3+CD4+ and CD3+CD8+ populations were FACS-sorted from unstimulated pre-transplant donor and recipient cells taken from spleen or lymph nodes. The library was obtained by the immunoSEQ multiplex PCR assay. In most patients, genomic DNA was isolated using the Qiagen DNeasy Blood and Tissue Kit and sent frozen to Adaptive Biotechnologies for TCR sequencing. Adaptive Biotechnologies carried out high-throughput TCR-beta CDR3 sequencing of genomic DNA for most patients. In the original analysis: Adaptive's ImmunoSEQ software supplied the TCR sequencing data for 18 patients, while MiXCR and VDJtools were used to process a few other patients. To correct CD4 versus CD8 sorting errors, sequences present in both subsets at a frequency ratio below 5:1 were removed. CDR3 nucleotide sequences shared by donor and recipient were removed because the origin of these sequences could not be assigned. At least 2-fold expansion over unstimulated cells and a minimum CFSE-low frequency of 0.002% (template counts) or 0.001% (read counts) were required for clones to be classified as alloreactive. Clones detected in sequenced pre-transplant spleen, lymph node, or MLR CFSE-low populations of the donor or recipient were defined as mappable. Cumulative frequency of alloreactive clones was calculated as a percentage of all sequences weighted by copy number. TCRdb carries this immuneACCESS record with in-frame sequences only. Its versions omit some clonotypes, under half of them owing to an unresolved V gene in the studies checked, with the rest unexplained. V, J and clone size are taken as reported in that table, and D and trimming were inferred from the DNA itself. This sample has just under 85,000 clones in its table, and more than 85% of those were observed once. The top ten constitute 7.6% of the sample.

Recombination linked TRBV19 to TRBJ1-2; there is no confident call for the D gene. Sequencing was performed on unstimulated CD8+ T cells sorted from spleen or lymph node cells, taken before transplant. The clonotype was recovered from a human donor who was the organ donor for an intestinal transplant. The sequenced DNA: TGTGCCAGTAGCCTTACGACGGTCTATGGCTACACCTTC. The translation is CASSLTTVYGYTF. This CDR3, with the reference TRBV19 and TRBJ1-2 proteins standing in past its ends, gives the full variable domain DGGITQSPKYLFRKEGQNVTLSCEQNLNHDAMYWYRQDPGQGLRLIYYSQIVNDFQKGDIAEGYSVSREKKESFPLTVTSAQKNPTAFYLCASSLTTVYGYTFGSGTRLTVV.